This TCR beta chain is from a study of long-term antiretroviral therapy in people with HIV. The authors ran the immunoSEQ assay, v3.0, at survey level. Some clones are missing from TCRdb's copy, which holds only in-frame ones; the method was immunoSEQ multiplex PCR. The table lists roughly 40,000 clones, 85% to 90% of them singletons, with less than 4.5% in the top ten. As regards this clone: The antigen is undetermined.

Overall study findings and caveats: The study found narrower CDR3 length ranges in HIV repertoires than in controls.

The V gene end was trimmed by 6 bases and the J gene end by 5 bases; junction bases not matched to a gene: 11. The germline V gene has CDR1 SNHLY and CDR2 FYNNEI. The CDR3 covers 15 residues. The origin of this receptor is a woman between 45 and 60 years old with HIV. The sequences come from unsorted PBMCs, collected 1.2 years after starting antiretroviral therapy. This sequence joins TRBV2 and TRBJ2-5, with TRBD1 identical over 8 bases. The CDR3 is CASRGGQEPLETQYF. CDR3 coding DNA: TGTGCCAGCAGGGGGGGACAGGAACCACTGGAGACCCAGTACTTC.